Listed below are T cell receptor beta chains from one sample, sequenced in a study of cytomegalovirus exposure and HLA in healthy donors. Method: immunoSEQ multiplex PCR; TCRdb's copy keeps in-frame clones and lacks some. Of more than 200,000 clones in the sample, 70% to 80% were seen once. The sample comprised PBMCs. The receptors stem from a girl aged 2-10 years in good health and CMV-seronegative. CDR3s include the opening cysteine and the closing phenylalanine or tryptophan. The order of the fields is clone size, V gene, J gene, CDR3 protein. Clone size, where shown, is once, few, many, or a class for clones that have expanded.

abundance: .
v_gene: TRBV5-4
j_gene: TRBJ2-1
CDR3aa: CASSLVAGGSNEQFF

abundance: .
v_gene: TRBV5-4
j_gene: TRBJ2-7
CDR3aa: CASRSPGQGYEQYF

abundance: .
v_gene: TRBV6-6
j_gene: TRBJ2-7
CDR3aa: CASSSTSGVSYEQYF

abundance: .
v_gene: TRBV7-9
j_gene: TRBJ2-7
CDR3aa: CASSIPATDEQYF

abundance: .
v_gene: TRBV11-2
j_gene: TRBJ2-7
CDR3aa: CASSFDRVYEQYF

abundance: once
v_gene: TRBV6-1
j_gene: TRBJ2-5
CDR3aa: CASSEAGQKETQYF

abundance: .
v_gene: TRBV11-2
j_gene: TRBJ2-7
CDR3aa: CASSPLSKPYEQYF

abundance: .
v_gene: TRBV5-1
j_gene: TRBJ2-1
CDR3aa: CASSLMYSYNEQFF

abundance: .
v_gene: TRBV6-5
j_gene: TRBJ2-1
CDR3aa: CASSYGAQGQFF

abundance: .
v_gene: TRBV13
j_gene: TRBJ1-2
CDR3aa: CASSLGRGDGYTF